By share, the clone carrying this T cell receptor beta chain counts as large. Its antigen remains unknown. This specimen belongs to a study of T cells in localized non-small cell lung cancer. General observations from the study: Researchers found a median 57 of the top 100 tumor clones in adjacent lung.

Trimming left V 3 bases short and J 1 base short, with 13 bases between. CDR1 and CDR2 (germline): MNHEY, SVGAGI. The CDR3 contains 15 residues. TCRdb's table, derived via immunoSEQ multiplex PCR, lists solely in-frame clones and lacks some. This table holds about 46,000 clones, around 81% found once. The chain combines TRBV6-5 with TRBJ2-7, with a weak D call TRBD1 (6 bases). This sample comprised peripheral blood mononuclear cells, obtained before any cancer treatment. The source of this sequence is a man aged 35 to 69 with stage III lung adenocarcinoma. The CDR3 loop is CASSYGVGGSYEQYF. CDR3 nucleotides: TGTGCCAGCAGTTATGGGGTAGGGGGATCCTACGAGCAGTACTTC.